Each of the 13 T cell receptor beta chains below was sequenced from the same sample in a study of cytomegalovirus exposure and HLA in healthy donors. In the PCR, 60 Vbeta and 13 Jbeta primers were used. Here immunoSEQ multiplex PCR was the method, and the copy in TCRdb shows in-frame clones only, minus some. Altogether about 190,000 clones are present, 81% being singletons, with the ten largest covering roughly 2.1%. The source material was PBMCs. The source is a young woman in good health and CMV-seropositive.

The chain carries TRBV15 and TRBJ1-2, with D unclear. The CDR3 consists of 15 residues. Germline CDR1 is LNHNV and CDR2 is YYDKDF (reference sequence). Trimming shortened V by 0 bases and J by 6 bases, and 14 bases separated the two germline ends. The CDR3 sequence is CATSRDRYISDGYTF. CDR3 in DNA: TGTGCCACCAGCAGAGATAGGTATATCAGCGATGGCTACACCTTC.

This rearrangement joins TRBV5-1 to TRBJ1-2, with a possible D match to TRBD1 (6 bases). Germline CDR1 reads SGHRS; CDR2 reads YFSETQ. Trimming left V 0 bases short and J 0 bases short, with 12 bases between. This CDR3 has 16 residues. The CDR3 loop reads CASSLDGRGTNYGYTF. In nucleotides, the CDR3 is TGCGCCAGCAGCTTGGATGGCAGGGGAACTAACTATGGCTACACCTTC.

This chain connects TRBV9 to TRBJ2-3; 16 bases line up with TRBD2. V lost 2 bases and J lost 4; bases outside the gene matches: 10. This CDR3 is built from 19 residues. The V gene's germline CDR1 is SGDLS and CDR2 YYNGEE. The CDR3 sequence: CASSVGTSGGAGGADTQYF. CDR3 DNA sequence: TGTGCCAGCAGCGTCGGGACTAGCGGGGGGGCCGGGGGAGCAGATACGCAGTATTTT.

CDR3 sequence: CASSLRSSYEQYF. The CDR3 bases are TGCGCCAGCAGCTTGAGGAGTTCCTACGAGCAGTACTTC. This chain connects TRBV5-1 to TRBJ2-7; the D is unclear. This CDR3 comprises 13 residues. V lost 1 base, J lost 1 base, and 6 bases lay in between. Germline loops: CDR1 SGHRS, CDR2 YFSETQ.

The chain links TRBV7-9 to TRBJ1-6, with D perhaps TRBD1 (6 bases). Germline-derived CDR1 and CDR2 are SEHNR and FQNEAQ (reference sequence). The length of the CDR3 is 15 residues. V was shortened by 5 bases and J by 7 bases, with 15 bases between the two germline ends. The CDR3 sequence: CASSDRTAHNSPLHF. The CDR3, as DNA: TGTGCCAGCAGCGACCGGACAGCTCACAATTCACCCCTCCACTTT.

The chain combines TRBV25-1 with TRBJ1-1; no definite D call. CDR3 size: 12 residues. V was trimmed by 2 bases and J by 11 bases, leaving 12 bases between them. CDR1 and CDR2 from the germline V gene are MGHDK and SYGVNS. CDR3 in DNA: TGTGCCAGCAGTGAAAAGACTCGACGTGCTTTCTTT. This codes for CASSEKTRRAFF.

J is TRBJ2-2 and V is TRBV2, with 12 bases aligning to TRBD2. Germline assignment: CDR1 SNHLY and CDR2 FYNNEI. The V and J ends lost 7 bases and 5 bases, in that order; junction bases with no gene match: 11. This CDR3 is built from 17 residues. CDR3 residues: CASTQMTSGGGTGELFF. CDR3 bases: TGTGCCAGCACCCAGATGACTAGCGGGGGTGGGACCGGGGAGCTGTTTTTT.

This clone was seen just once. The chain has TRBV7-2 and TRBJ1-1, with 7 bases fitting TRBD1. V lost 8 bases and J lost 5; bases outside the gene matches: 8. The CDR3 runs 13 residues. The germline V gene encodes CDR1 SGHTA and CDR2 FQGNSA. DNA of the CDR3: TGTGCCAGCTCCAATACAGGGGAGACTGAAGCTTTCTTT. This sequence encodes CASSNTGETEAFF.

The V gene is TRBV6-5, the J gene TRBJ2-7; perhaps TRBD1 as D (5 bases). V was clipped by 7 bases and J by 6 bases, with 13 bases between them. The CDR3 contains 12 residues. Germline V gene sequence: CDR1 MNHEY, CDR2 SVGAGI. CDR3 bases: TGTGCCAGCATTGGCAGGGCGGCCGAGCAGTACTTC. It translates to CASIGRAAEQYF.

CDR3 in DNA: TGTGCCAGTATCACTGGTTCAGGGTACACTGAAGCTTTCTTT. Encoded protein: CASITGSGYTEAFF. This chain uses TRBV19 with TRBJ1-1; D may be TRBD1 (5 bases). Looked up from germline, CDR1 is LNHDA and CDR2 is SQIVND (reference sequence). V was shortened by 7 bases and J by 3 bases, with 15 bases between the two germline ends. The CDR3 has 14 amino acids.

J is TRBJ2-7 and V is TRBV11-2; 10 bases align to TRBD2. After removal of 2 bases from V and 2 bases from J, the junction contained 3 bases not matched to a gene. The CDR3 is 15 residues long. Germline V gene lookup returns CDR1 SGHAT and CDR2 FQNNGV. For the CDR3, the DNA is TGTGCCAGCAGCTTAAATCTAGCGGGGGCCTACGAGCAGTACTTC. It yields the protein CASSLNLAGAYEQYF.

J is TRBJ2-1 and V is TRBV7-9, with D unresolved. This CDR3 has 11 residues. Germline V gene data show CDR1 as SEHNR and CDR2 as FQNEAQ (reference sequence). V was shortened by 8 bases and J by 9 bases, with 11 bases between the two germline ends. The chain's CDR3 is CASLSRSEQFF. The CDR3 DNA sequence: TGTGCCAGCCTTTCGAGGAGTGAGCAGTTCTTC.

The CDR3: CASIIDTTDTQYF. CDR3 bases: TGTGCCAGCATAATTGACACCACAGATACGCAGTATTTT. The chain joins TRBV2 to TRBJ2-3; no clear D. Trimming removed 7 bases at V and 2 bases at J, with 10 bases between. The CDR3 runs 13 residues. CDR1 is SNHLY and CDR2 is FYNNEI in the germline V gene.